The T cell receptor beta chain under discussion was sequenced for a study of CD8+ T cells in alopecia areata. Sequencing used cDNA as its template, made by extracting RNA and reverse transcribing it. Libraries were prepared by immunoSEQ multiplex PCR; TCRdb keeps only in-frame clonotypes and omits some of them. This table holds about 160,000 clones, around three fifths found once. Noted treatment: oral pan-JAK inhibitor, 5-10 mg twice daily. Samples from alopecia areata patients were lesional scalp punch biopsies and peripheral blood. The CDR3 spans 14 residues. V was clipped by 2 bases and J by 5 bases, with 13 bases between them. Germline CDR1 and CDR2: SGDLS and YYNGEE.

The chain employs TRBV9 and TRBJ1-1, with D possibly TRBD1 on 5 matching bases. The material sequenced was CD4+ T cells sorted from blood, taken at week 4, from a patient treated with tofacitinib. The sequence was obtained from a human donor with alopecia areata. CDR3: CASSVEGERTEAFF. The CDR3 DNA follows: TGTGCCAGCAGCGTGGAAGGGGAGAGGACTGAAGCTTTCTTT.